This section outlines one T cell receptor beta chain sequence together with its context. The sample comes from a study of T cell repertoires in cytomegalovirus infection. The CDR3 is 14 residues long. Germline V CDR1 and CDR2: DFQATT, SNEGSKA (reference sequence). Trimming took 4 bases from V and 8 from J, leaving 18 bases between them. TCRdb reprocessed the reads with MiXCR, giving one entry per CDR3 protein. The sample yields fewer than 300,000 distinct CDR3 sequences, roughly 24% seen once. The sequence derives from a human donor in good health (CMV status not recorded). Some clones in this sample may be carry-over from other donors' samples. V is TRBV20-1 and J is TRBJ2-1; D assignment may be TRBD1 or TRBD2 (5 bases each). Specimen: PBMCs. CDR3 residues: CSANPRAGTDEQFF. The CDR3 DNA reads TGCAGTGCTAACCCGAGAGCAGGGACGGATGAGCAGTTCTTC.